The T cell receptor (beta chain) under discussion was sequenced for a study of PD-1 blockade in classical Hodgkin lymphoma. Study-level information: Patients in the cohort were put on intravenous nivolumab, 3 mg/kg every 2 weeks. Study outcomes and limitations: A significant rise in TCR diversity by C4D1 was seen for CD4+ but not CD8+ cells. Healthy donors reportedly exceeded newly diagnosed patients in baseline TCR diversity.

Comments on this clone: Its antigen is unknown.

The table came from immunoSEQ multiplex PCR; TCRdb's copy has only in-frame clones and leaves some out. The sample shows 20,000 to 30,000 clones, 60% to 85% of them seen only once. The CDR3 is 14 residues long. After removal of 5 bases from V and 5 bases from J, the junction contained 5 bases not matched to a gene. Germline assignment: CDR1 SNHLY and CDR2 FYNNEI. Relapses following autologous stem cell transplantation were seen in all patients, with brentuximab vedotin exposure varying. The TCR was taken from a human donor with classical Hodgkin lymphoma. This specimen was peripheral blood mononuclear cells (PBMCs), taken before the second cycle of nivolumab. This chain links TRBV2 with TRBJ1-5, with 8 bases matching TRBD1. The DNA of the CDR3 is TGTGCCAGCAGTTCACAGGGGGTTGATCAGCCCCAGCATTTT. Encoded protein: CASSSQGVDQPQHF.